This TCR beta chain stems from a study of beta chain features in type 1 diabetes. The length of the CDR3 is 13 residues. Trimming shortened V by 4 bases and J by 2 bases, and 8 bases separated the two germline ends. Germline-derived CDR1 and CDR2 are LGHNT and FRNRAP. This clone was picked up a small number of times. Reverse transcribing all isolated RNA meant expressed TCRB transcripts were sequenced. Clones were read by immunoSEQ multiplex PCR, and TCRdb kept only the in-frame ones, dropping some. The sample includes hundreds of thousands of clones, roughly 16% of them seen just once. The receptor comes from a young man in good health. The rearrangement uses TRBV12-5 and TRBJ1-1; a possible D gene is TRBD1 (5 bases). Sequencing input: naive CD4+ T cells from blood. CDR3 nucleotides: TGTGCTAGTGGTTATACAGGCAACACTGAAGCTTTCTTT. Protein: CASGYTGNTEAFF.